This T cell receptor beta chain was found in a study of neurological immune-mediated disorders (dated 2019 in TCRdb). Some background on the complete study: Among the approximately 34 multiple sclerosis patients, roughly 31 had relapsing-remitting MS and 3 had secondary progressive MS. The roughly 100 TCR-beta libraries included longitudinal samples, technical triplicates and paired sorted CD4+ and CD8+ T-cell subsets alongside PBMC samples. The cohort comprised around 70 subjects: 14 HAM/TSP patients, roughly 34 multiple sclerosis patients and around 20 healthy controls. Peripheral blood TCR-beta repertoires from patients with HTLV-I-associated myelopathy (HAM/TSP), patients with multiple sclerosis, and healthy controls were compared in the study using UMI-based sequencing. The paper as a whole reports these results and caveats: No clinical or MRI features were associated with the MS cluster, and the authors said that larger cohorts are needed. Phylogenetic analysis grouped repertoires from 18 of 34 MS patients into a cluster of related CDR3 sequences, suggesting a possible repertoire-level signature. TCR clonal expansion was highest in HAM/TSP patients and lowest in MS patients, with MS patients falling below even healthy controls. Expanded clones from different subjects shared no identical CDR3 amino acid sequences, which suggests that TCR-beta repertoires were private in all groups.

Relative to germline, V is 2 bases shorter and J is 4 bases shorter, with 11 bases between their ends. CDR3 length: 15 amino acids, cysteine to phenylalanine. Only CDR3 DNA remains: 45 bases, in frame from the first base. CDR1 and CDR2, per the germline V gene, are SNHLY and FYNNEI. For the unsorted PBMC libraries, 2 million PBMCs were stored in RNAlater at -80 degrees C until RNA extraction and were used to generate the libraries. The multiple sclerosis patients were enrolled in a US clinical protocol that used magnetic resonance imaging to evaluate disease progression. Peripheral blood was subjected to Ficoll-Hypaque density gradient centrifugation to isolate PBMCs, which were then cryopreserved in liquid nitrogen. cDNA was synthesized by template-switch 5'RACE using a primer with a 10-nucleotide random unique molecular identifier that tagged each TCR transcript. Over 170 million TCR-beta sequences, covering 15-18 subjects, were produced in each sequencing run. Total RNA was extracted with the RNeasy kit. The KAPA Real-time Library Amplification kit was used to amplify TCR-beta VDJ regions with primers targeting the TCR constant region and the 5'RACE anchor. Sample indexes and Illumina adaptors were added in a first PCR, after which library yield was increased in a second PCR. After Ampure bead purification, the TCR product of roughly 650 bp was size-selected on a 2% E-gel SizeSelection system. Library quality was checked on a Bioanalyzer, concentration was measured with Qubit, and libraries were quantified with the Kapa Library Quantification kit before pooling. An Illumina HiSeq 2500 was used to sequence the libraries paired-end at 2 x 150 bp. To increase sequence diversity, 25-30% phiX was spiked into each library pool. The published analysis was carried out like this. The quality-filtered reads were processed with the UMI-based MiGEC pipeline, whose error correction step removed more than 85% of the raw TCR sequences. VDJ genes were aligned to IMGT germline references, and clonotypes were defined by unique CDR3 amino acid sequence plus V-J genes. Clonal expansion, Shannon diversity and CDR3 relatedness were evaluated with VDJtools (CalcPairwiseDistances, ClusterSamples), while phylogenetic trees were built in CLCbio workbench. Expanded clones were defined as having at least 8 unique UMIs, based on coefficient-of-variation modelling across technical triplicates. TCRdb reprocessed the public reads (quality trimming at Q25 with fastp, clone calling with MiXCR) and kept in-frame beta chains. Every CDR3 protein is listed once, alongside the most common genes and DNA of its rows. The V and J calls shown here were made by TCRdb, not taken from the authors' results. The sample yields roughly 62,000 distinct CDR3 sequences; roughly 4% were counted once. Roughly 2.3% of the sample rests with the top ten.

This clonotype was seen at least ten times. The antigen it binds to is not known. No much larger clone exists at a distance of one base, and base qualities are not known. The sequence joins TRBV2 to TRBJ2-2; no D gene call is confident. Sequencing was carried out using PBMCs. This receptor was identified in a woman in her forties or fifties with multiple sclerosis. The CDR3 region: CASSEIGPTTGELFF. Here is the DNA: TGTGCCAGCAGTGAAATAGGGCCTACCACCGGGGAGCTGTTTTTT.